This T cell receptor (beta chain) appears in the sequencing data of a study of T cells in Graves' hyperthyroidism and ophthalmopathy (dated by TCRdb to about 2019). Turning to the overall study: Peripheral blood was collected at initial diagnosis, before any treatment. Prospective prediction of ophthalmopathy was tested in an independent validation cohort consisting of 18 hyperthyroidism patients and around 17 patients who later progressed to ophthalmopathy. The paper reports TCR Vbeta CDR3 sequencing of over 130 peripheral blood samples: approximately 43 ophthalmopathy, under 80 hyperthyroidism and around 17 progressor patients. After blood sampling, hyperthyroidism patients were treated with methimazole at a starting dose of 30 mg daily, and ophthalmopathy patients were treated with high-dose intravenous methylprednisolone. The study also compared thyroid tissue and blood T-cell repertoires from about 6 Graves' hyperthyroidism patients. The 85 to 100 discovery patients were randomly split 7:3 into training and test sets. A discovery cohort of about a hundred patients, roughly 45 with Graves' ophthalmopathy and approximately 57 with stable Graves' hyperthyroidism, was used to find distinguishing TCR V-J signatures.

The paper's findings and limits, for the study overall: In validation, the model predicted progression to ophthalmopathy a median of approximately 6.6 months before onset, with about 71% sensitivity and roughly 72% specificity. A 13 V-J signature model separated ophthalmopathy from stable hyperthyroidism, with nearly 90% sensitivity and about 81% specificity in cross-validation and 80%/75% in testing. No statistical method was used to fix the sample size in advance, and group allocation was not hidden from the investigators. Most expanded thyroid clonotypes (frequency above 0.001) were also detected in blood, suggesting blood repertoires may reflect thyroid immune responses.

As regards this clonotype: What this receptor recognizes is not known. There are no base qualities to consult, and no much larger clone falls within one base.

Graves' hyperthyroidism was defined as stable when no progression to ophthalmopathy occurred over 18 months of follow-up. Hyperthyroidism patients were aged 18 to 65 years and newly diagnosed, with disease duration of less than 2 months. Patients with uncontrolled infections, other autoimmune diseases, pregnancy or lactation were excluded. Diagnoses were established on the basis of clinical symptoms, serum thyroxine and TRAb, thyroid ultrasound, and orbital computed tomography. PBMCs were isolated from approximately 10 ml of fresh peripheral blood by Ficoll-Paque density gradient centrifugation. Total RNA was extracted using Trizol reagent, and RNA quality was assessed on an Agilent 2100 Bioanalyzer. Per the germline V gene, SGHVS is the CDR1 and FQNEAQ is the CDR2. V lost 1 base and J lost 4 bases, and the count of bases not matched to a germline gene is 8. The CDR3, cysteine through phenylalanine, is 16 amino acids long. Only CDR3 DNA is held: 48 bases, read in frame from base 1.

TCR beta CDR3 regions were amplified from RNA transcripts. A first-round RT-PCR of the TCR CDR3 used the HTBI primer set with the Qiagen OneStep RT-PCR kit. Libraries were constructed in a second round of multiplex PCR, after which size selection and purification were performed. Sequencing of the libraries was done on an Illumina HiSeq2000 using paired-end 100 bp reads. Under the source paper's analysis protocol: Raw data were processed with SOAPnuke, discarding reads with adapters, uncalled bases, mean Phred below 15, or no exact constant-primer or identifier match. High-quality paired reads were merged using COPE v1.2.5, and each unique nucleotide sequence was defined as a clonotype. MiTCR v1.1 was used to align clonotypes to the IMGT TRBV, TRBD and TRBJ reference segments. Only V-J combinations with frequency above 0.0001, covering roughly 99% of repertoires, were analysed. The TCS score was defined as the ratio of F50 (clonal expansion) to E x V (chaos), calculated using BLOSUM62-based TCRdist between CDR3 peptides within each V-J. Welch's t-statistics and random forest reduced roughly 500 V-J features to 10 to 15, which were used in a naive Bayes classifier (R e1071). TCRdb cleaned the public reads at Q25 with fastp, built clones with MiXCR and kept in-frame beta chains. When rows share a CDR3 protein, they turn into one entry using the most common DNA and genes. The V and J calls were determined by TCRdb, not by the authors. Here the sample has a few hundred thousand distinct CDR3 sequences; 15% to 19% occur a single time. 6.5% to 8% of the sample is in the top ten clones.

The sequence is built from TRBV7-8 and TRBJ2-7; 9 bases in between match TRBD2. This sequence originates from a young woman with Graves' hyperthyroidism. Sample: blood. Here is the DNA: TGTGCCAGCAGCTTAGTGGCGGGGGGGCTCGGGTACGAGCAGTACTTC. It translates as CASSLVAGGLGYEQYF.